Each of the 8 T cell receptor beta chains below was sequenced from the same sample in a study of immune heterogeneity within non-small cell lung tumors. TCR beta CDR3 amplification used multiplex PCR with 32 V and 13 J primers. MiXCR, run by TCRdb on the multiplex PCR reads, gives a single entry per CDR3 protein. The sample lists 9,000 to 13,000 distinct CDR3 sequences, about 30% occurring once. Samples each supplied about 610 ng of bulk tumor genomic DNA as template. Biopsies that were spaced far apart were taken, several per primary tumor, during surgery. With untreated, newly diagnosed non-small cell lung cancer, the patients went on to undergo curative surgery. Sequenced sample: lung tumor tissue. These receptors originate from a woman in her fifties or sixties with non-small cell lung cancer.

This clonotype is labeled as medium-sized (0.01 to 0.1%). The genes are TRBV20-1 and TRBJ2-3; 13 bases are a match to TRBD2. In germline, CDR1 is DFQATT, CDR2 SNEGSKA (reference sequence). The trim removed 6 bases at V and 5 bases at J, leaving 2 bases unmatched. The CDR3 totals 13 residues. The CDR3 loop is CSAGLAGVDTQYF. CDR3 sequence (DNA): TGCAGTGCCGGACTAGCGGGGGTAGATACGCAGTATTTT.

This clonotype was counted a few times. The chain carries TRBV30 and TRBJ2-2, with D possibly being TRBD1 or TRBD2 (6 bases each). With 0 bases removed from V and 9 bases from J, the gap between germline ends came to 14 bases. The CDR3 runs to 14 residues. The V gene's germline CDR1 is GTSNPN and CDR2 SVGIG (reference sequence). The CDR3 here is CAWSVGGNSRELFF. The CDR3 nucleotides are TGTGCCTGGAGTGTAGGGGGGAACAGCAGGGAGCTGTTTTTT.

The chain recombines TRBV29-1 with TRBJ2-5, with D possibly matching TRBD1 (5 bases). The CDR3 spans 12 residues. Germline V lookup: CDR1 SQVTM, CDR2 ANQGSEA. Trimming pared 4 bases from V and 5 bases from J, leaving 11 bases between. The CDR3: CSVVLDSETQYF. For the CDR3, the DNA is TGCAGCGTTGTCCTTGACAGTGAGACCCAGTACTTC. Looking up the rest from reference TRBV29-1 and TRBJ2-5 gives the full variable domain: SAVISQKPSRDICQRGTSLTIQCQVDSQVTMMFWYRQQPGQSLTLIATANQGSEATYESGFVIDKFPISRPNLTFSTLTVSNMSPEDSSIYLCSVVLDSETQYFGPGTRLLVL.

Comment on this clonotype: A junction boundary mismatches the germline segment, possibly from a read error. This chain joins TRBV30 and TRBJ2-7; tentatively, D is TRBD2 (6 bases). The length of the CDR3 is 13 residues. Germline CDR1 is GTSNPN and CDR2 is SVGIG (reference sequence). This chain's CDR3 is CSWRTGGGYEQYF. In nucleotides, the CDR3 is TGTTCCTGGAGGACCGGGGGAGGATACGAGCAGTACTTC.

Relative to its sample, this clonotype is medium-sized (0.01 to 0.1%). As DNA, the CDR3 is TGCAGTGCTAGAGAGGGCATTTCGGGAACAGATACGCAGTATTTT. It translates to CSAREGISGTDTQYF. This chain joins TRBV20-1 and TRBJ2-3, with D possibly TRBD2 on 5 matching bases. The V gene's germline CDR1 is DFQATT and CDR2 SNEGSKA (reference sequence). The CDR3 extends over 15 amino acids. V lost 0 bases to trimming and J lost 3 bases, with 13 bases between them.

By its share, this clonotype is medium-sized (0.01 to 0.1%). This chain joins TRBV3-1 and TRBJ2-2; D call uncertain. Germline lookup yields CDR1 LGHDT and CDR2 YNNKEL (reference sequence). Trimming took off 5 bases at V and 6 bases at J, with 7 bases between the two ends. The CDR3 totals 12 residues. The CDR3 region is CASSTRAGELFF. The CDR3 DNA is TGTGCCAGCAGCACAAGGGCCGGGGAGCTGTTTTTT.

This clonotype was counted many times. V is TRBV3-1 and J is TRBJ1-2; perhaps TRBD1 as D (5 bases). Germline lookup yields CDR1 LGHDT and CDR2 YNNKEL (reference sequence). The germline V and J ends were trimmed by 1 base and 2 bases, with 14 bases remaining between them. The CDR3 loop spans 16 amino acids. The CDR3 protein is CASSQGTRVFNYGYTF. The DNA of the CDR3 is TGTGCCAGCAGCCAAGGGACACGAGTTTTCAACTATGGCTACACCTTC.

This clonotype was counted only a few times. The rearrangement joins TRBV2 to TRBJ2-5; D not certain. Germline V gives CDR1 SNHLY, CDR2 FYNNEI. The CDR3 runs to 11 residues. V gave up 3 bases and J gave up 5 bases, with 4 bases separating them. The CDR3 reads CASSERETQYF. CDR3 sequence (DNA): TGTGCCAGCAGTGAGCGGGAGACCCAGTACTTC.